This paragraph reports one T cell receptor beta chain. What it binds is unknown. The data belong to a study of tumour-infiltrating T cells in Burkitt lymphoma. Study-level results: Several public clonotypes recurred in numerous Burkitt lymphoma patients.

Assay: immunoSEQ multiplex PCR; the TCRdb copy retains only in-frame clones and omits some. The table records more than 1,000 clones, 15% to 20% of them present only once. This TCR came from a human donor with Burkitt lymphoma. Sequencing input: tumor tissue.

The CDR3 loop reads CASSLEGDTQYF. The CDR3 coding sequence is TGTGCCAGCAGCTTAGAGGGAGATACGCAGTATTTT. This chain connects TRBV11-3 to TRBJ2-3; D gene unclear. Germline V lookup: CDR1 SGHNT, CDR2 YENEEA. The V end was cut by 0 bases, the J end by 5 bases, with 3 bases between. The CDR3 is made up of 12 amino acids.